Given below is one T cell receptor beta chain in context. Its specific antigen is unknown. Base qualities are not recorded, but no much larger clone differs from it by a single base. This record comes from a study of T cell responses to AZD1222 COVID-19 vaccine listed by TCRdb under 2021. Notes on the research overall: AZD1222 recipients with second doses at about 4 weeks or about 12 weeks were pooled, because spike-specific TCR depth and breadth did not differ between schedules. TCR sequencing was performed for about 250 trial participants, of whom about 200 were given two doses of AZD1222 and 26 were given two doses of MenACWY control vaccine. Trial participants were enrolled into age subgroups of 18-55, 56-69 and 70-plus years, which contained around 150, 29 and 61 TCR-sequenced participants, respectively.

The time point label for this specimen denotes: baseline before first vaccination. The vaccinee samples were drawn from two UK trials, COV001 and COV002, one of which was a single-blind randomized controlled phase 2/3 trial testing AZD1222 (ChAdOx1 nCoV-19) in healthy adults. Trial participant PBMC samples were collected at day 0 and day 28 after the second dose for TCRbeta chain sequencing. The CDR3 regions of human TCRbeta chains were analyzed by immunosequencing. On the study's bioinformatics: TCRs in the repertoires were matched against a reference library of SARS-CoV-2-specific TCRs that had been generated with the MIRA antigen-specificity platform. Breadth was defined as the fraction of unique TCRs that were SARS-CoV-2-associated. Depth was defined as the fraction of total T cells that were SARS-CoV-2-associated. Each spike-specific TCR was assigned to its reactive spike region and to a CD4 or CD8 class using the MIRA data. Log10-transformed breadth and depth values were compared by one-way ANOVA with Sidak's multiple comparisons tests. What TCRdb holds here is the immuneACCESS table cut down to in-frame rearrangements. Part of the clones is not present; checked against another copy, under half of the missing clones reflect an unresolved V gene, and the others are unexplained. V and J calls and clone size are given by that table; D and trimming were obtained from the DNA. Recorded for this sample are about 130,000 clones; 92% of them occurred a single time. The ten largest account for approximately 2% of the sample.

The CDR3 goes from the cysteine to the phenylalanine over 17 residues. Kept here is only the CDR3 DNA, which spans 51 bases and is read in frame from base 1. Trimming removed 0 bases from V and 2 bases from J; the gene matches leave 8 bases unexplained. CDR1 and CDR2 are read off the germline V gene as SGHRS and YFSETQ. Study-wide findings and limitations: Participants were mostly white British and included more females than males, and it was suggested by the authors that clonal diversity may have been underestimated. Because no day 14 peak-response samples were available, the repertoires could be characterized only after the peak T cell response. Reportedly, close to half of the unique spike-specific TCRs recognized epitopes lying outside the regions that are mutated in the B.1.351 and B.1.1.7 variants. After two AZD1222 doses, both the breadth and the depth of spike-specific TCRs were significantly higher than at day 0 and than in MenACWY recipients. Only a handful of AZD1222 recipients were SARS-CoV-2 seropositive at baseline, limiting conclusions about previously exposed vaccinees. The 56-69-year group was small, and its depth increase did not reach significance, likely because of low power. The whole spike protein was spanned by vaccine-associated CD4 TCRs, and dominant responses were seen in regions 160-218 and 743-854.

This clonotype originated in an adult in good health. The chain is encoded by TRBV5-1 joined to TRBJ2-7; 10 junctional bases match TRBD1. The sample consisted of peripheral blood, taken on day 0 of AZD1222 vaccination. Here is the DNA: TGCGCCAGCAGCTTGGCCCGGGACAGGGGTCTCGCCTACGAGCAGTACTTC. The encoded protein is CASSLARDRGLAYEQYF.